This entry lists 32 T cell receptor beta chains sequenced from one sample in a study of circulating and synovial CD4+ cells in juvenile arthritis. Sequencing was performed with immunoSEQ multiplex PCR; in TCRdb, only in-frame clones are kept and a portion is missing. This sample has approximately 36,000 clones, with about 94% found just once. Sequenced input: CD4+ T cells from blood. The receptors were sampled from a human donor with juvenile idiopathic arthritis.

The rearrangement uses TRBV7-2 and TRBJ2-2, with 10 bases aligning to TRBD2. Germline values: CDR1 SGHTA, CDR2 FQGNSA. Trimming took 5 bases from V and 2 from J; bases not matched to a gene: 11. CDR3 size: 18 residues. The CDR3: CASSLSAGGPSNTGELFF. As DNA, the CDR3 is TGTGCCAGCAGCCTCTCAGCGGGGGGGCCATCAAACACCGGGGAGCTGTTTTTT.

The CDR3 DNA reads as TGTGCCAGTAGTACTCTAGGACAGGGCAACAATCAGCCCCAGCATTTT. Protein: CASSTLGQGNNQPQHF. The rearrangement links TRBV19 to TRBJ1-5, with TRBD1 identical over 8 bases. CDR1 and CDR2 from the germline V gene are LNHDA and SQIVND (reference sequence). J lost 3 bases, V lost 4 bases, and 8 bases had no gene match. This CDR3 region has 16 residues.

The CDR3 protein is CASSSRQGSLADTQYF. CDR3 DNA sequence: TGCGCCAGCAGCTCTAGACAGGGCTCCTTGGCGGATACGCAGTATTTT. The gene calls are TRBV5-1 and TRBJ2-3, with 7 bases lining up with TRBD1. Per germline, CDR1 SGHRS and CDR2 YFSETQ. V shed 3 bases and J 6 bases; nucleotides not matched to a gene: 13. The CDR3 length is 16 residues.

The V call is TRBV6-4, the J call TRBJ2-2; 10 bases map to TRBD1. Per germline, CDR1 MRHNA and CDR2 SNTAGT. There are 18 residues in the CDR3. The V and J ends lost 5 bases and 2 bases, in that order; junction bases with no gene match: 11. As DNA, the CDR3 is TGTGCCAGCAGTCCGGGACAGGGGCGATCGTTAAACACCGGGGAGCTGTTTTTT. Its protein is CASSPGQGRSLNTGELFF.

CDR3 nucleotide sequence: TGTGCCAGCAGCCCTTCCCAGACAGGGGGAAGGGAGACCCAGTACTTC. Translated, it gives CASSPSQTGGRETQYF. The chain carries TRBV21-1 and TRBJ2-5; the tabulated D call, TRBD1, remains unverified against the DNA. TRBV21-1 is reported as a pseudogene. This CDR3 is 16 amino acids long.

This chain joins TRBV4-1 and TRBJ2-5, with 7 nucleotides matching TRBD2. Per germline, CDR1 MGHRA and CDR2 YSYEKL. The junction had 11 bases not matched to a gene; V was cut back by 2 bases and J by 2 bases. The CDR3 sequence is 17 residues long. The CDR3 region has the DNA TGCGCCAGCAGCCAAAGAGGCATTGGGGGGGGGCAAGAGACCCAGTACTTC. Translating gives CASSQRGIGGGQETQYF.

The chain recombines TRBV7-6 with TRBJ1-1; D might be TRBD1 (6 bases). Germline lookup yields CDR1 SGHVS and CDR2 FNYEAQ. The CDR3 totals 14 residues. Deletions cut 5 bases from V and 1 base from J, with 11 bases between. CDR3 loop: CASSTRGGNTEAFF. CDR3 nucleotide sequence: TGTGCCAGCAGCACTAGGGGGGGGAACACTGAAGCTTTCTTT. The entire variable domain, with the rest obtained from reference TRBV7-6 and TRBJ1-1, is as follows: GAGVSQSPRYKVTKRGQDVALRCDPISGHVSLYWYRQALGQGPEFLTYFNYEAQQDKSGLPNDRFSAERPEGSISTLTIQRTEQRDSAMYRCASSTRGGNTEAFFGQGTRLTVV.

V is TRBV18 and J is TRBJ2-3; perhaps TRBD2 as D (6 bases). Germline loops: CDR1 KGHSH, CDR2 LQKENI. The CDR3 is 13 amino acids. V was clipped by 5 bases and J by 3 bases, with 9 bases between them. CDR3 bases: TGTGCCAGCTCAGCAGGACTAACAGATACGCAGTATTTT. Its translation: CASSAGLTDTQYF.

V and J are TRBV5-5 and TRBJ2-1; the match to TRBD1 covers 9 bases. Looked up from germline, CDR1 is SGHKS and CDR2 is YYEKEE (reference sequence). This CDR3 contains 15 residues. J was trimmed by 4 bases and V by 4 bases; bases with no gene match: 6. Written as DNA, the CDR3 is TGTGCCAGCAGCAATTCGGGACAGGGTTACAATGAGCAGTTCTTC. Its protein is CASSNSGQGYNEQFF. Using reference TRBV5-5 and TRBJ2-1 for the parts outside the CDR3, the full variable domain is DAGVTQSPTHLIKTRGQQVTLRCSPISGHKSVSWYQQVLGQGPQFIFQYYEKEERGRGNFPDRFSARQFPNYSSELNVNALLLGDSALYLCASSNSGQGYNEQFFGPGTRLTVL.

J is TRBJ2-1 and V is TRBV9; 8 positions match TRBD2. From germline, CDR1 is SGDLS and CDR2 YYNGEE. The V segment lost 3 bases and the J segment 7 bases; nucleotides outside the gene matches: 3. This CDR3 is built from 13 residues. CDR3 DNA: TGTGCCAGCAGCGCTCGGGGGGGTAATGAGCAGTTCTTC. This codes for CASSARGGNEQFF.

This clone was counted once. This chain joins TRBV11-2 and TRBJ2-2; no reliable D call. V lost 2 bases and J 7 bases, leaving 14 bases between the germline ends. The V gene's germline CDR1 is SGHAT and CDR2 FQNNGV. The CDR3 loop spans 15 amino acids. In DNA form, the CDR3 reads TGTGCCAGCAGCTTACCGGTGGGCTCTCTCGGGGAGCTGTTTTTT. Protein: CASSLPVGSLGELFF.

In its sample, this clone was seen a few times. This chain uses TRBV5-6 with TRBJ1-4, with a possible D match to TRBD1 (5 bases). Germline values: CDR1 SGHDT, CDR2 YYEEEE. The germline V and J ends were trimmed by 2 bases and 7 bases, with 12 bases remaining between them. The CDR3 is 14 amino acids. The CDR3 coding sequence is TGTGCCAGCAGCTTCGGGGGGGTTTCTGAAAAACTGTTTTTT. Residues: CASSFGGVSEKLFF.

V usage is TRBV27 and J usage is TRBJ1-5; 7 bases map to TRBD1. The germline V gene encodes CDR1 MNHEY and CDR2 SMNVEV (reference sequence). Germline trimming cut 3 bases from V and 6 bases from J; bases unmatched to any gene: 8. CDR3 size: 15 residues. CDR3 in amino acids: CASSLLTGEGQPQHF. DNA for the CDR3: TGTGCCAGCAGTTTGTTAACAGGGGAAGGTCAGCCCCAGCATTTT.

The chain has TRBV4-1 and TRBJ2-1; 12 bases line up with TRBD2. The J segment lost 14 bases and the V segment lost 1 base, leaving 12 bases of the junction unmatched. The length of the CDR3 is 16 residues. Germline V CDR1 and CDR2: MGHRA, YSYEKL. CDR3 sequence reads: CASSQGASGGAGPEFF. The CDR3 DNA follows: TGCGCCAGCAGCCAAGGGGCTAGCGGGGGGGCCGGGCCGGAGTTCTTC.

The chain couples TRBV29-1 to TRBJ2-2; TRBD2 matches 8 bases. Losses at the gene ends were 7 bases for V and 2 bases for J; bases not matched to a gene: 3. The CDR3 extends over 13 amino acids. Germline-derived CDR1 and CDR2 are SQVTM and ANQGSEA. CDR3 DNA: TGCAGCGGCACTAGCGGTAACACCGGGGAGCTGTTTTTT. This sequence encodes CSGTSGNTGELFF.

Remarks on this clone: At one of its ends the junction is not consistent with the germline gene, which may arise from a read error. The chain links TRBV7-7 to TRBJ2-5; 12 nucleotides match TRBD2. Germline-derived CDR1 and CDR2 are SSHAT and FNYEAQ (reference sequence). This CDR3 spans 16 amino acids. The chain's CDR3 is CASSPIASGGAETQYF. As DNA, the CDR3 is TGTGCTAGCAGCCCAATTGCTAGCGGGGGGGCAGAGACCCAGTACTTC.

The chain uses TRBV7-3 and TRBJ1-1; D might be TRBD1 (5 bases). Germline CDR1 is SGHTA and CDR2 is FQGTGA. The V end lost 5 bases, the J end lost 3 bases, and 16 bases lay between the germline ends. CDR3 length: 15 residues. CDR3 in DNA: TGTGCCAGCAGCCCAGGACATTCCAGGGACACTGAAGCTTTCTTT. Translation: CASSPGHSRDTEAFF.

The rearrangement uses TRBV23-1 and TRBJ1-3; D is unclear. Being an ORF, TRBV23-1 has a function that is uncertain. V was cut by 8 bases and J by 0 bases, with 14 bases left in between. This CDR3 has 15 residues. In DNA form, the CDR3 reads TGCGCCAGCCCAGTCCCCGGGAACTCTGGAAACACCATATATTTT. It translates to CASPVPGNSGNTIYF.

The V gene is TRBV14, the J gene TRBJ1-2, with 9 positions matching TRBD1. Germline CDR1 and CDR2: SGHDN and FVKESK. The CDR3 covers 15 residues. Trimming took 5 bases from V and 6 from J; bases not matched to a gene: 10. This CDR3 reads CASSAKGQGADGYTF. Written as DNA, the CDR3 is TGTGCCAGCAGCGCGAAGGGACAGGGAGCCGATGGCTACACCTTC. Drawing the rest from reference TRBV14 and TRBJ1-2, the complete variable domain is EAGVTQFPSHSVIEKGQTVTLRCDPISGHDNLYWYRRVMGKEIKFLLHFVKESKQDESGMPNNRFLAERTGGTYSTLKVQPAELEDSGVYFCASSAKGQGADGYTFGSGTRLTVV.

Here the CDR3 DNA reads TGTGCCAGCAGTTACACAGAGGACAGGGGTAGAAACACCATATATTTT. This sequence encodes CASSYTEDRGRNTIYF. The chain uses TRBV6-5 and TRBJ1-3; 9 bases fit TRBD1. V was pared by 2 bases and J by 5 bases, with 7 bases of the junction left unmatched. The CDR3 is made up of 16 amino acids. CDR1 and CDR2 (germline): MNHEY, SVGAGI.

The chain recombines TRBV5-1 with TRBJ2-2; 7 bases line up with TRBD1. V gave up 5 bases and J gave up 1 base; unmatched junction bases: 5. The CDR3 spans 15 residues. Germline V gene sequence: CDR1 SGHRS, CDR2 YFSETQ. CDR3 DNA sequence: TGCGCCAGCAGTCAGGACAGGTTGAACACCGGGGAGCTGTTTTTT. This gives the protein CASSQDRLNTGELFF.

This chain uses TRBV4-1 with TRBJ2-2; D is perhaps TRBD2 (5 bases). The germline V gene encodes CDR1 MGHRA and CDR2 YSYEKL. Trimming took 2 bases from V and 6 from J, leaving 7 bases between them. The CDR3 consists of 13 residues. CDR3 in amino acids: CASSQLEAGELFF. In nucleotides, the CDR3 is TGCGCCAGCAGCCAACTGGAGGCCGGGGAGCTGTTTTTT.

The CDR3 DNA follows: TGTGCCAGCACCCTTGACAGGGGTACCGGGGAGCTGTTTTTT. It translates to CASTLDRGTGELFF. The chain carries TRBV7-2 and TRBJ2-2; 8 nucleotides align to TRBD1. Germline assignment: CDR1 SGHTA and CDR2 FQGNSA. V lost 7 bases to trimming and J lost 5 bases; unmatched junction nucleotides: 6. This CDR3 is built from 14 residues.

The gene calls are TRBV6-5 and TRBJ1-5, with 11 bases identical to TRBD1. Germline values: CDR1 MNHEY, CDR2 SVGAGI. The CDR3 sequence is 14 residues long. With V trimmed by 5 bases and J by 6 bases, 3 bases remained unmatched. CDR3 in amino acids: CASSEGQGAQPQHF. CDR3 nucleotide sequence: TGTGCCAGCAGTGAAGGACAGGGGGCTCAGCCCCAGCATTTT.

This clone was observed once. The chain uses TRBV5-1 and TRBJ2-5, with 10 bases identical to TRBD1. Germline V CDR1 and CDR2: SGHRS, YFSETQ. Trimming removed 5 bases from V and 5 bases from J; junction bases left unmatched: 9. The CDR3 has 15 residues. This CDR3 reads CASREGQGVRETQYF. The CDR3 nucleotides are TGCGCCAGCAGGGAAGGACAGGGGGTTCGGGAGACCCAGTACTTC.

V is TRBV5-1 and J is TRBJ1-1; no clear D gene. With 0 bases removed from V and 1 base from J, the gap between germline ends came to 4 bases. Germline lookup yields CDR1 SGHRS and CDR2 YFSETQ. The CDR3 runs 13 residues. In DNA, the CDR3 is TGCGCCAGCAGCTTGGCAGGGAACACTGAAGCTTTCTTT. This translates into CASSLAGNTEAFF.

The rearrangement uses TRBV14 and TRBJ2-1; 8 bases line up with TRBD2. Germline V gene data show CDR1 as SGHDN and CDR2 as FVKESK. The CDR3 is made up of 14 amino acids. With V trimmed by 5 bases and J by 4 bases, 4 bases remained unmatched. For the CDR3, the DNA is TGTGCCAGCAGCTCCGGGGGGGGATACAATGAGCAGTTCTTC. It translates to CASSSGGGYNEQFF.

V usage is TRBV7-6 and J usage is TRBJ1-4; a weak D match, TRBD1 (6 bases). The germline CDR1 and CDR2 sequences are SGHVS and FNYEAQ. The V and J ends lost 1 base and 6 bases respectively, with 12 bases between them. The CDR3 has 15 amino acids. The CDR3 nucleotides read TGTGCCAGCAGCTTAGTAACAGGGCCTTATGAAAAACTGTTTTTT. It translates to CASSLVTGPYEKLFF.

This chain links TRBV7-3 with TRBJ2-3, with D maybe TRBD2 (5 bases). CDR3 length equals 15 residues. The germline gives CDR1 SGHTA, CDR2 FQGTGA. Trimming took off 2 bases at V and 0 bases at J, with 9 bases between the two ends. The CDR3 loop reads CASSLSGISTDTQYF. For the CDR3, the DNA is TGTGCCAGCAGCTTATCCGGGATCAGCACAGATACGCAGTATTTT.

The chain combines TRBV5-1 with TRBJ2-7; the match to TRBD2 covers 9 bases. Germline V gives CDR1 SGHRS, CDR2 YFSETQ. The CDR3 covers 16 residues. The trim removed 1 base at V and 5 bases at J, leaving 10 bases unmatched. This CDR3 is CASSLSSASGEHEQYF. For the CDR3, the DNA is TGCGCCAGCAGCTTGTCGTCGGCTAGCGGGGAACACGAGCAGTACTTC.

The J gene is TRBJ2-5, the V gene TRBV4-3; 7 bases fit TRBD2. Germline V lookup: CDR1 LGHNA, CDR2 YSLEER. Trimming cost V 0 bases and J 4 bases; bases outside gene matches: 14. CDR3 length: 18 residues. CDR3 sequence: CASSQDLVGGRSGETQYF. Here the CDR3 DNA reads TGCGCCAGCAGCCAAGATCTAGTCGGGGGGAGGAGCGGAGAGACCCAGTACTTC.

The DNA of the CDR3 is TGTGCCAGCAGCAAATCTCGCTCGTGGTCGGATGGCTACACCTTC. As protein: CASSKSRSWSDGYTF. The chain recombines TRBV14 with TRBJ1-2; D is undetermined. Germline-derived CDR1 and CDR2 are SGHDN and FVKESK. The CDR3 length is 15 residues. The V end lost 5 bases, the J end lost 6 bases, and 19 bases lay between the germline ends.